This T cell receptor (beta chain) was identified during a study of blood T cell repertoires in COVID-19. Study-level background: Samples of COVID-19 (acute and convalescent) were obtained from the United States, Italy and Spain. From T cells, B-cell-depleted T cells, or PBMCs came the material, which was cDNA or gDNA.

The CDR3 consists of 16 residues. Germline V gene sequence: CDR1 LNHDA, CDR2 SQIVND (reference sequence). Losses at the gene ends were 4 bases for V and 4 bases for J; bases not matched to a gene: 13. Per the authors' pipeline: Reference gene primer amplification yielded estimated nucleated cell counts. Assay used: immunoSEQ multiplex PCR; TCRdb lists only in-frame clones, some missing. Clone size and V and J calls were adopted from that table, with D and trimming inferred from the DNA. The sample includes about 220,000 clones, approximately 80% seen only once; the top ten take approximately 20%. The origin of this receptor is a man aged 25-40 years with active or convalescent COVID-19. The sequenced sample consisted of peripheral blood. The chain links TRBV19 to TRBJ2-7, with TRBD1 matching over 7 bases. CDR3 DNA sequence: TGTGCCAGTAGTACTTTACCGGGACAGAGAAATTACGAGCAGTACTTC. Its translation is CASSTLPGQRNYEQYF. The full variable domain, completed using reference TRBV19 and TRBJ2-7, is DGGITQSPKYLFRKEGQNVTLSCEQNLNHDAMYWYRQDPGQGLRLIYYSQIVNDFQKGDIAEGYSVSREKKESFPLTVTSAQKNPTAFYLCASSTLPGQRNYEQYFGPGTRLTVT.